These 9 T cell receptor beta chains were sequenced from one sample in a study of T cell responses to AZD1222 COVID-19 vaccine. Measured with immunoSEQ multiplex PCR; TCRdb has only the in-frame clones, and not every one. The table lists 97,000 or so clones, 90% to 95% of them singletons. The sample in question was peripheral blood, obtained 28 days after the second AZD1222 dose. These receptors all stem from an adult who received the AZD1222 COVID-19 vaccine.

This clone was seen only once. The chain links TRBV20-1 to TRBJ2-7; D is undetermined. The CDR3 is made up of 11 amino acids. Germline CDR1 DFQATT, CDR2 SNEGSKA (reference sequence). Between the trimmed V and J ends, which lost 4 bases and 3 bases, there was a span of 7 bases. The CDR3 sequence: CSANDFYEQYF. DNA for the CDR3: TGCAGTGCTAATGACTTCTACGAGCAGTACTTC.

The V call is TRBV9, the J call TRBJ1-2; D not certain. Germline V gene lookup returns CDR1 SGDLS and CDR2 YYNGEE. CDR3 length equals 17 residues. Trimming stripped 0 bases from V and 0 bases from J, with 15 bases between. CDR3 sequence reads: CASSVATDYHPNYGYTF. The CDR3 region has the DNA TGTGCCAGCAGCGTAGCTACGGACTACCACCCTAACTATGGCTACACCTTC.

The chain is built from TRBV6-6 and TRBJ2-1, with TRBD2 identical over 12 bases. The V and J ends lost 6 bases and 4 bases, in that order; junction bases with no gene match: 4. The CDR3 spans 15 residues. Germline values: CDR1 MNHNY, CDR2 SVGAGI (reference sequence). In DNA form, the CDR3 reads TGTGCCAGCAGCGCCGGGACTAGCGGGTACAATGAGCAGTTCTTC. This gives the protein CASSAGTSGYNEQFF.

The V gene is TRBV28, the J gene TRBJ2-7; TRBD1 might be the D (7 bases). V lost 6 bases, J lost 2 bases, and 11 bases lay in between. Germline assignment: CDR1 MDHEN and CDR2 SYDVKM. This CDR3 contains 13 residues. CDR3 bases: TGTGCCAGCAGCGCGGGACAGACCTACGAGCAGTACTTC. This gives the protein CASSAGQTYEQYF.

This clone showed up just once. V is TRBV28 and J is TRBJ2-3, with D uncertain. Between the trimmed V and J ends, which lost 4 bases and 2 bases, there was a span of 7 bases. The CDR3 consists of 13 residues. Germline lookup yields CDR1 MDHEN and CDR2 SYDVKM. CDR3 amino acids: CASSSGHTDTQYF. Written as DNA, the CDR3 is TGTGCCAGCAGTTCCGGGCACACAGATACGCAGTATTTT.

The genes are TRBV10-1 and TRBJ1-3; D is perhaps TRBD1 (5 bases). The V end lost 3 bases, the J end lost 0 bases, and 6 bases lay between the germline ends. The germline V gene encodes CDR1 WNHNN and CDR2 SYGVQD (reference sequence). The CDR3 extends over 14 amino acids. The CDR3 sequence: CASSDGGSGNTIYF. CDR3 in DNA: TGCGCCAGCAGTGACGGGGGCTCTGGAAACACCATATATTTT.

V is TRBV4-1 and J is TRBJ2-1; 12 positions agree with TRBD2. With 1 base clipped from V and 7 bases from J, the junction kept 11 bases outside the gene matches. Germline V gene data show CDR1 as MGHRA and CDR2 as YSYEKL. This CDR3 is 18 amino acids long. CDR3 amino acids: CASSQAEGASGRGNEQFF. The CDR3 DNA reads TGCGCCAGCAGCCAAGCGGAGGGCGCTAGCGGGAGGGGGAATGAGCAGTTCTTC.

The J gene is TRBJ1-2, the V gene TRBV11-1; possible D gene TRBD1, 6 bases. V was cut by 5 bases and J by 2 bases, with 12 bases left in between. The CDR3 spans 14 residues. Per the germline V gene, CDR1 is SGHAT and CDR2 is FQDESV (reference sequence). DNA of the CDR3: TGTGCCAGCAGCCAAGGACAGAGGAACTATGGCTACACCTTC. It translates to CASSQGQRNYGYTF.

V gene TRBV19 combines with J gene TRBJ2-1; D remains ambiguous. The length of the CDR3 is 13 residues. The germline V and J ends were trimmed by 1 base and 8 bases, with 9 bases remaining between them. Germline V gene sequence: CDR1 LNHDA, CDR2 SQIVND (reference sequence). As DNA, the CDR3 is TGTGCCAGTAGTATAGGGAGTCTCGATGAGCAGTTCTTC. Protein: CASSIGSLDEQFF. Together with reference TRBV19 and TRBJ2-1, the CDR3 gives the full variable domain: DGGITQSPKYLFRKEGQNVTLSCEQNLNHDAMYWYRQDPGQGLRLIYYSQIVNDFQKGDIAEGYSVSREKKESFPLTVTSAQKNPTAFYLCASSIGSLDEQFFGPGTRLTVL.